Ten or more counts support the clone carrying this TCR beta chain. The antigen is not known. This entry belongs to a study of response to subunit inactivated influenza vaccine. Study results and caveats: Authors suggested each seasonal flu vaccination may recruit only limited numbers of new T cells.

TCRdb ran MiXCR on the RT-PCR reads and lists one entry per CDR3 protein. The repertoire holds 540,000 or so distinct CDR3 sequences, with around 13% as singletons. Germline trimming cut 7 bases from V and 5 bases from J; bases unmatched to any gene: 10. CDR3 size: 15 residues. This TCR came from a man aged 45-60 years who received an inactivated influenza vaccine. The source material was PBMCs from blood, sampled more than 35 days after vaccination. The gene calls are TRBV12-3 or TRBV12-4 and TRBJ2-1; 8 nucleotides align to TRBD2. CDR3 in amino acids: CASTFGGARDNEQFF. In DNA form, the CDR3 reads TGTGCCAGCACCTTCGGGGGGGCCAGAGACAATGAGCAGTTCTTC.